This T cell receptor beta chain was found in a study of T cells in tumors after PD-1 blockade. Across the whole study: During anti-PD-1 treatment, some patients continued daily vismodegib 150 mg. Mean per blood sample: about 110,000 templates (roughly 22,000-270,000), about 40,000 unique clonotypes. Overall study findings and caveats: Blood contained about two fifths of the tumor's TCR clonotypes.

The method was immunoSEQ multiplex PCR; TCRdb's version includes in-frame clones alone and lacks a portion of them. This sample yields around 50,000 clones, of which 60% to 80% are seen a single time; 16% belongs to the top ten. This clone is a singleton in its sample. The antigen remains undetermined. Trimming removed 1 base from V and 0 bases from J, with 7 bases in between. This CDR3 has 15 amino acids. Germline-derived CDR1 and CDR2 are SEHNR and FQNEAQ (reference sequence). Sequenced material: PBMCs, taken before anti-PD-1 treatment. This clonotype was obtained from a human donor with basal cell carcinoma. The chain carries TRBV7-9 and TRBJ2-1; no definite D call. The DNA for the CDR3 is TGTGCCAGCAGCTTAGAAGGGAACTCCTACAATGAGCAGTTCTTC. This encodes CASSLEGNSYNEQFF.